These 27 T cell receptor beta chains were all obtained from the same sample, sequenced in a study of T cell responses to AZD1222 COVID-19 vaccine. The data were produced by immunoSEQ multiplex PCR, yet TCRdb's version contains in-frame clones alone and is incomplete. Of fewer than 150,000 clones in the sample, about nine tenths were seen once. Specimen: peripheral blood, collected 28 days after the second AZD1222 dose. The receptors were gathered from an adult who received the AZD1222 COVID-19 vaccine.

The chain joins TRBV4-2 to TRBJ2-2, with D possibly being TRBD2 (5 bases). CDR3 length equals 17 residues. V dropped 0 bases and J dropped 0 bases, with 11 bases sitting between them. CDR1 is LGHNA and CDR2 is YNFKEQ in the germline V gene. Here the CDR3 DNA reads TGTGCCAGCAGCCAAGATGGAGGAGCGTCGAACACCGGGGAGCTGTTTTTT. Translated: CASSQDGGASNTGELFF.

The chain recombines TRBV6-2 or TRBV6-3 with TRBJ1-1; D call uncertain. Deletions cut 2 bases from V and 0 bases from J, with 10 bases between. Germline V lookup: CDR1 MNHEY, CDR2 SVGEGT. The CDR3 covers 15 residues. Here the CDR3 reads CASSYESYMNTEAFF. The CDR3 nucleotides are TGTGCCAGCAGTTACGAGTCTTACATGAACACTGAAGCTTTCTTT.

This chain uses TRBV10-3 with TRBJ2-7; 7 bases line up with TRBD1. This CDR3 contains 14 residues. In germline, CDR1 is ENHRY, CDR2 SYGVKD. V gave up 10 bases and J gave up 7 bases; unmatched junction bases: 16. The CDR3 DNA reads TGTGCCACCCAGATGGACAGGACGGGAATAGAGCAGTACTTC. Translated, it gives CATQMDRTGIEQYF.

There are a few counts of this clone. This sequence joins TRBV9 and TRBJ2-3; 13 positions agree with TRBD2. The CDR3 loop spans 19 amino acids. V shed 4 bases, J shed 3 bases, and the junction held 14 bases outside the gene matches. Germline loops: CDR1 SGDLS, CDR2 YYNGEE. The CDR3 DNA reads as TGTGCCAGCAGCCCTCGACTAGCGGGAGGAGGGGGGATTACAGATACGCAGTATTTT. Translated: CASSPRLAGGGGITDTQYF.

In this sample, this clone turned up a few times. The V gene is TRBV28, the J gene TRBJ1-5, with D perhaps TRBD1 (6 bases). The CDR3 has 14 residues. Germline V gene data show CDR1 as MDHEN and CDR2 as SYDVKM. Trimming left V 3 bases short and J 3 bases short, with 9 bases between. CDR3 sequence: CASSLTGLNQPQHF. The CDR3 coding sequence is TGTGCCAGCAGTTTGACAGGCCTCAATCAGCCCCAGCATTTT. The whole variable domain, remainder taken from reference TRBV28 and TRBJ1-5, is DVKVTQSSRYLVKRTGEKVFLECVQDMDHENMFWYRQDPGLGLRLIYFSYDVKMKEKGDIPEGYSVSREKKERFSLILESASTNQTSMYLCASSLTGLNQPQHFGDGTRLSIL.

This clone has a handful of counts. Within the sample, other DNA sequences also encode this same CDR3. The chain carries TRBV28 and TRBJ1-5; D gene ambiguous. The germline V gene has CDR1 MDHEN and CDR2 SYDVKM. This CDR3 is 13 amino acids long. V gave up 3 bases and J gave up 1 base, with 4 bases separating them. The CDR3 protein is CASSFQSNQPQHF. DNA for the CDR3: TGTGCCAGCAGTTTTCAAAGCAATCAGCCCCAGCATTTT.

The V and J genes are TRBV24-1 and TRBJ2-3; a possible D gene is TRBD1 (6 bases). The V gene lost 2 bases and the J gene lost 6 bases, with 11 bases spanning the gap. The germline V gene has CDR1 KGHDR and CDR2 SFDVKD. CDR3 length: 14 amino acids. The CDR3 nucleotides are TGTGCCACCAGTGATTCCAGGGGTCTCGATACGCAGTATTTT. This encodes CATSDSRGLDTQYF.

V is TRBV5-6 and J is TRBJ1-6, with D possibly being TRBD1 (5 bases). The CDR3 is made up of 16 amino acids. From germline, CDR1 is SGHDT and CDR2 YYEEEE. Trimming shortened V by 4 bases and J by 3 bases, and 14 bases separated the two germline ends. The CDR3 is CASSQSGTDYNSPLHF. CDR3 DNA sequence: TGTGCCAGCAGCCAGTCCGGGACGGACTATAATTCACCCCTCCACTTT.

V usage is TRBV6-5 and J usage is TRBJ2-5, with D perhaps matching TRBD2 (5 bases). Trimming left V 2 bases short and J 2 bases short, with 15 bases between. The CDR3 spans 16 residues. Germline CDR1 reads MNHEY; CDR2 reads SVGAGI. The DNA of the CDR3 is TGTGCCAGCAGTTACGATACCTTGGGAGCACAAGAGACCCAGTACTTC. Translating it yields CASSYDTLGAQETQYF.

The chain is built from TRBV5-6 and TRBJ1-2; TRBD1 is a possible D gene (5 bases). From germline, CDR1 is SGHDT and CDR2 YYEEEE. The ends were cut back, 0 bases at V and 3 bases at J, with 12 bases in the middle. The length of the CDR3 is 15 residues. Here the CDR3 reads CASSLDQGVDYGYTF. The CDR3 DNA reads TGTGCCAGCAGCTTGGACCAGGGCGTCGACTATGGCTACACCTTC.

The chain recombines TRBV11-2 with TRBJ2-2, with no clear D. The ends were cut back, 3 bases at V and 1 base at J, with 6 bases in the middle. Germline V lookup: CDR1 SGHAT, CDR2 FQNNGV. The CDR3 runs 14 residues. The CDR3 region has the DNA TGTGCCAGCAGCTTTTTATTGAACACCGGGGAGCTGTTTTTT. This sequence encodes CASSFLLNTGELFF.

This clone appeared once. The CDR3: CATSSRFEDRGLPSSYNSPLHF. CDR3 coding DNA: TGTGCCACCAGCAGTAGGTTCGAGGACAGGGGGCTTCCGAGCTCCTATAATTCACCCCTCCACTTT. The chain joins TRBV15 to TRBJ1-6; 11 bases map to TRBD1. V was pared by 3 bases and J by 0 bases, with 16 bases of the junction left unmatched. Germline CDR1 is LNHNV and CDR2 is YYDKDF (reference sequence). The CDR3 is 22 residues long.

V gene TRBV5-1 combines with J gene TRBJ2-2, with 11 nucleotides matching TRBD1. Unmatched junction bases numbered 5, after V lost 0 bases and J lost 7 bases. CDR1 SGHRS and CDR2 YFSETQ come from the germline V gene. The CDR3 has 16 amino acids. The CDR3 DNA follows: TGCGCCAGCAGCTTGGACGGACAGGGGGCGATCGGGGAGCTGTTTTTT. Protein: CASSLDGQGAIGELFF.

The gene calls are TRBV6-6 and TRBJ1-1, with a possible D match to TRBD1 (6 bases). The ends were cut back, 5 bases at V and 7 bases at J, with 20 bases in the middle. Per germline, CDR1 MNHNY and CDR2 SVGAGI (reference sequence). The CDR3 has 15 residues. The CDR3 protein is CASSAPGETRVEAFF. In nucleotides, the CDR3 is TGTGCCAGCAGTGCCCCAGGGGAGACCAGGGTTGAAGCTTTCTTT.

In this sample, this clone turned up a few times. V and J are TRBV7-9 and TRBJ2-5; D remains ambiguous. V lost 1 base to trimming and J lost 4 bases, with 13 bases between them. Germline V CDR1 and CDR2: SEHNR, FQNEAQ (reference sequence). This CDR3 region has 15 residues. The CDR3, as DNA: TGTGCCAGCAGCTTAGAAGGTGCCCCCGGAGAGACCCAGTACTTC. The encoded protein is CASSLEGAPGETQYF.

This rearrangement joins TRBV6-2 or TRBV6-3 to TRBJ2-2; D is perhaps TRBD1 or TRBD2 (5 bases each). This CDR3 comprises 17 residues. V lost 6 bases and J 0 bases, leaving 17 bases between the germline ends. From germline, CDR1 is MNHEY and CDR2 SVGEGT. CDR3 residues: CASSPPLGTSNTGELFF. The CDR3 region has the DNA TGTGCCAGCAGCCCTCCATTGGGGACGTCGAACACCGGGGAGCTGTTTTTT.

The chain joins TRBV18 to TRBJ2-1; 9 bases fit TRBD2. The CDR3 has 15 amino acids. The V and J ends lost 6 bases and 7 bases, in that order; junction bases with no gene match: 10. CDR1 and CDR2 from the germline V gene are KGHSH and LQKENI. The CDR3 DNA sequence: TGTGCCAGCTCGTCTCTAGCGGGATCACTAAATGAGCAGTTCTTC. It is translated as CASSSLAGSLNEQFF.

V is TRBV27 and J is TRBJ1-3; 7 bases align to TRBD1. The CDR3 covers 14 residues. V shed 7 bases and J 2 bases; nucleotides not matched to a gene: 5. CDR1 and CDR2 (germline): MNHEY, SMNVEV (reference sequence). The CDR3 region is CASKRQGTGNTIYF. DNA for the CDR3: TGTGCCAGCAAACGACAGGGTACTGGAAACACCATATATTTT.

The chain joins TRBV9 to TRBJ1-5; D not certain. The ends were cut back, 3 bases at V and 5 bases at J, with 18 bases in the middle. Germline values: CDR1 SGDLS, CDR2 YYNGEE. The CDR3 consists of 16 residues. In DNA form, the CDR3 reads TGTGCCAGCAGCGGACTTGGTGGTCCGAGGCATCAGCCCCAGCATTTT. This translates into CASSGLGGPRHQPQHF.

The V and J genes are TRBV4-2 and TRBJ2-7; the match to TRBD2 covers 8 bases. Germline CDR1 is LGHNA and CDR2 is YNFKEQ. This CDR3 spans 15 amino acids. V was clipped by 3 bases and J by 4 bases; unmatched bases: 8. The CDR3 DNA sequence: TGTGCCAGCAGCCATGGGGGTAGCGGGGCTTACGAGCAGTACTTC. It translates to CASSHGGSGAYEQYF.

CDR3 sequence (DNA): TGTGCCAGCAGCATTCGAGGGGTTGGGGCCAACGTCCTGACTTTC. Protein product: CASSIRGVGANVLTF. The genes are TRBV7-9 and TRBJ2-6; D tentatively reads TRBD1 or TRBD2 (5 bases each). Trimming took off 5 bases at V and 3 bases at J, with 11 bases between the two ends. Germline V gives CDR1 SEHNR, CDR2 FQNEAQ (reference sequence). The CDR3 is 15 residues long.

This clone has only a few counts. The rearrangement joins TRBV6-5 to TRBJ2-1; the D is unclear. The CDR3 sequence is 15 residues long. Trimming took off 5 bases at V and 0 bases at J, with 11 bases between the two ends. Germline loops: CDR1 MNHEY, CDR2 SVGAGI. CDR3 sequence: CASSRDSSSYNEQFF. Here the CDR3 DNA reads TGTGCCAGCAGTCGTGACTCGAGCTCCTACAATGAGCAGTTCTTC.

In its sample, this clone was seen once. This rearrangement joins TRBV2 to TRBJ1-2; D is possibly TRBD1 (5 bases). This CDR3 comprises 15 residues. Germline values: CDR1 SNHLY, CDR2 FYNNEI. V lost 3 bases and J 7 bases, leaving 18 bases between the germline ends. CDR3 protein: CASSDLRLGGAGYTF. For the CDR3, the DNA is TGTGCCAGCAGTGATTTAAGGTTGGGGGGAGCTGGCTACACCTTC.

The V and J genes are TRBV14 and TRBJ2-1; D possibly matches TRBD1 or TRBD2 (5 bases each). CDR3 length: 14 amino acids. With 4 bases removed from V and 4 bases from J, the gap between germline ends came to 11 bases. Germline-derived CDR1 and CDR2 are SGHDN and FVKESK. The CDR3 sequence is CASSLSGTYNEQFF. The DNA for the CDR3 is TGTGCCAGCAGCCTATCCGGGACGTACAATGAGCAGTTCTTC.

V is TRBV30 and J is TRBJ1-5; D is perhaps TRBD1 (5 bases). Germline assignment: CDR1 GTSNPN and CDR2 SVGIG (reference sequence). V was pared by 5 bases and J by 4 bases, with 18 bases between. CDR3 length: 15 residues. In nucleotides, the CDR3 is TGTGCCTGGGCGAGGGCACAGGCACAGAATCAGCCCCAGCATTTT. Protein sequence: CAWARAQAQNQPQHF.

This chain connects TRBV3-1 (or the pseudogene TRBV3-2) to TRBJ2-5, with D uncertain. The CDR3 runs to 15 residues. The germline V and J ends were trimmed by 4 bases and 2 bases, with 14 bases remaining between them. The germline gives CDR1 LGHDT, CDR2 YNNKEL (reference sequence). The CDR3, as DNA: TGTGCCAGCAGCCCAACGGGCCAGCTGCAAGAGACCCAGTACTTC. Its translation is CASSPTGQLQETQYF.

V usage is TRBV28 and J usage is TRBJ1-6; D perhaps matches TRBD1 (5 bases). Germline assignment: CDR1 MDHEN and CDR2 SYDVKM. V dropped 5 bases and J dropped 9 bases, with 8 bases sitting between them. The CDR3 length is 12 residues. The CDR3 reads CASSDSGSPLHF. The CDR3 DNA reads TGTGCCAGCAGTGACAGCGGTTCACCCCTCCACTTT.